This T cell receptor beta chain derives from a study of blood T cell repertoires in COVID-19. On the study more broadly: The origin of the acute and convalescent COVID-19 samples was the United States, Italy and Spain. The analysed material was cDNA or gDNA that came from T cells, B-cell-depleted T cells, or PBMCs.

Per the authors' pipeline: Amplification of reference gene primers was used by the study to estimate nucleated cell counts. Assay: immunoSEQ multiplex PCR; the TCRdb copy retains only in-frame clones and omits some. D and trimming come from the DNA, and the V and J calls and clone size come from that table. The data show 250,000 or so clones, roughly 86% seen once. CDR3 length: 11 amino acids. CDR1 MNHNY and CDR2 SVGAGI come from the germline V gene (reference sequence). Trimming stripped 4 bases from V and 6 bases from J, with 5 bases between. The chain recombines TRBV6-6 with TRBJ2-3; D not certain. The TCR was taken from a man between 45 and 60 years old with acute or convalescent COVID-19. Sequences were obtained from peripheral blood. The CDR3 bases are TGTGCCAGCAGTTTCGGGGATACGCAGTATTTT. The encoded protein is CASSFGDTQYF.